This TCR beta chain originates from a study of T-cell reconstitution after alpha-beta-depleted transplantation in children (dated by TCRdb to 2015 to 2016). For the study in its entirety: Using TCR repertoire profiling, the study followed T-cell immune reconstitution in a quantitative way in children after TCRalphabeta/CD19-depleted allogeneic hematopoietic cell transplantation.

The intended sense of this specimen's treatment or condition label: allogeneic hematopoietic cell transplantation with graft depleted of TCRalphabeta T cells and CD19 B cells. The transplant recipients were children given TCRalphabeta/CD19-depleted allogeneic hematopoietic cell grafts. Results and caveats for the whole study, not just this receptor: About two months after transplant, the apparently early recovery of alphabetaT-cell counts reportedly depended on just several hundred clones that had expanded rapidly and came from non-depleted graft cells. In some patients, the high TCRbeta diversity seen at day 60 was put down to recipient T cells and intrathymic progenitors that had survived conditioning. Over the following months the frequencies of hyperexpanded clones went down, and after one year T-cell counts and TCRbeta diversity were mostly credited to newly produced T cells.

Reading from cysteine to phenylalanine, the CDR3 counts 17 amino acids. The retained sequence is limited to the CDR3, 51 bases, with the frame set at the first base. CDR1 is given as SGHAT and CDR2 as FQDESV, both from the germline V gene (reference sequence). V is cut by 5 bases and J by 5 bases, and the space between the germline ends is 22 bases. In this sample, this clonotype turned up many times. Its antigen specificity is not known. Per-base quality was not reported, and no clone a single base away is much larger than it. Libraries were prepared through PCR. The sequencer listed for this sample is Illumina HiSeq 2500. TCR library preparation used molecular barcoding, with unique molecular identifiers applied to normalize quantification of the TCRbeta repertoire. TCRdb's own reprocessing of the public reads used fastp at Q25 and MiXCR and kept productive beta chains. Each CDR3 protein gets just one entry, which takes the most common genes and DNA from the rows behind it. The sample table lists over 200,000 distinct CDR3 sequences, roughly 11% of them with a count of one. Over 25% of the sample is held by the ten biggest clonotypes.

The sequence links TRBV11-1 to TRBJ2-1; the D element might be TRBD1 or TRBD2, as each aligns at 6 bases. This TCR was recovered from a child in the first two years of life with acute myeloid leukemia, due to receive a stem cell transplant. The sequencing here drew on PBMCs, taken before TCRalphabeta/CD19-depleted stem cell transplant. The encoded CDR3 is CASSTAGLGARNNEQFF. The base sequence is TGTGCCAGCAGCACAGCGGGTCTGGGGGCGCGGAACAATGAGCAGTTCTTC.